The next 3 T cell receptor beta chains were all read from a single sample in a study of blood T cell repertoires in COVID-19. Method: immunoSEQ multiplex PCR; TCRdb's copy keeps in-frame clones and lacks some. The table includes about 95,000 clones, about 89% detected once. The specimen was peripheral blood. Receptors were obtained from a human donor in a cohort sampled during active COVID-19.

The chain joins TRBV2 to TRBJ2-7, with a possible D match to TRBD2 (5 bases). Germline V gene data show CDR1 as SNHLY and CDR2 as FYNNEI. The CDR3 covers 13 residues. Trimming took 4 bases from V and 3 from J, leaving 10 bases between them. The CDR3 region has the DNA TGTGCCAGCAGTGTGGGCGGAGGCTACGAGCAGTACTTC. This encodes CASSVGGGYEQYF. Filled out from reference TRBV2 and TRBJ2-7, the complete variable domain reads EPEVTQTPSHQVTQMGQEVILRCVPISNHLYFYWYRQILGQKVEFLVSFYNNEISEKSEIFDDQFSVERPDGSNFTLKIRSTKLEDSAMYFCASSVGGGYEQYFGPGTRLTVT.

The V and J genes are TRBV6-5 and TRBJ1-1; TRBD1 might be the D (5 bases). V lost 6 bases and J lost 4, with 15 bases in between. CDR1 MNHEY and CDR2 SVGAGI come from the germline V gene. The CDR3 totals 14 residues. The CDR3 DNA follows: TGTGCCAGCAGCCGAGGTCGGGGGGGCACTGAAGCTTTCTTT. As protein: CASSRGRGGTEAFF.

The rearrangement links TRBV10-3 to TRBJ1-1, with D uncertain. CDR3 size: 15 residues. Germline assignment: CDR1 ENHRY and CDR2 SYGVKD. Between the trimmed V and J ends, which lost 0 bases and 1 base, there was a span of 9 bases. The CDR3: CAISESGNPNTEAFF. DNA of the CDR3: TGTGCCATCAGTGAGTCTGGCAACCCGAACACTGAAGCTTTCTTT.